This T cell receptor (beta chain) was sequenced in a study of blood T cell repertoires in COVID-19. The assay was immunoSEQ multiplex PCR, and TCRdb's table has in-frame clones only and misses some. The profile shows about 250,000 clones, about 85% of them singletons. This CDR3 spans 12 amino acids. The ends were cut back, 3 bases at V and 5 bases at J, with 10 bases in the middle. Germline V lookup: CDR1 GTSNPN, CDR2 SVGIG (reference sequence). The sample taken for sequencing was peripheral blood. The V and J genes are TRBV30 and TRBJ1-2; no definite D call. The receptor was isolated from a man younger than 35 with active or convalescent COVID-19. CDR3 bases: TGTGCCTGGAGCTCACTCCTATATGGCTACACCTTC. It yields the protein CAWSSLLYGYTF.